This entry concerns a single T cell receptor (beta chain). As processed by the authors: Estimated nucleated cell counts came from reference gene primer amplification. Clones were read by immunoSEQ multiplex PCR, and TCRdb kept only the in-frame ones, dropping some. The V and J calls and clone size are taken from that table; D and trimming were inferred from the DNA. The sample lists 80,000 or so clones; about 90% were seen once. This sample is drawn from a study of blood T cell repertoires in COVID-19. The wider study: Acute and convalescent COVID-19 specimens originated in the United States, Italy and Spain.

This clonotype was obtained from a woman between 45 and 60 years old in a cohort sampled during active COVID-19. The sample taken for sequencing was peripheral blood.

The CDR3 nucleotides are TGTGCCAGCTCACCAGACGGGAGTAGCAATTCACCCCTCCACTTT. As protein: CASSPDGSSNSPLHF. The chain recombines TRBV18 with TRBJ1-6; no reliable D call. CDR1 and CDR2 (germline): KGHSH, LQKENI. This CDR3 region has 15 residues. V lost 2 bases to trimming and J lost 7 bases, with 12 bases between them.